Below, one TCR beta chain is given with its context. J was trimmed by 0 bases and V by 11 bases; bases with no gene match: 12. CDR1 LNHDA and CDR2 SQIVND come from the germline V gene (reference sequence). CDR3 size: 16 residues. The protocol was immunoSEQ multiplex PCR, while the TCRdb copy is restricted to in-frame clones and leaves out a portion. The sample records roughly 230,000 clones, about 88% being singletons. These data originate in a study of blood T cell repertoires in COVID-19. This clonotype originated in a woman between 40 and 55 years old who had recovered from COVID-19. Sequencing was performed on peripheral blood. The V gene is TRBV19, the J gene TRBJ1-5, with TRBD1 matching 8 bases. The CDR3 DNA follows: TGTGCCGTCTCGGACAGGGCTCTTTATAGCAATCAGCCCCAGCATTTT. It specifies CAVSDRALYSNQPQHF.